Presented here are 13 T cell receptor beta chains from one specimen sequenced in a study of identical twins. TCRdb re-called the 5' RACE reads through MiXCR, storing one row per CDR3 protein. The repertoire holds hundreds of thousands of distinct CDR3 sequences, with 9% to 15% as singletons. The sample was also linked to a second study, of yellow fever vaccine responses in identical twins.

Material: CD8+ T cells sorted from blood. These receptors originate from a woman aged 18-30 years in good health.

The chain joins TRBV7-9 to TRBJ2-7; 9 nucleotides agree with TRBD2. V shed 2 bases, J shed 0 bases, and the junction held 5 bases outside the gene matches. The V gene's germline CDR1 is SEHNR and CDR2 FQNEAQ (reference sequence). This CDR3 has 16 amino acids. Written as DNA, the CDR3 is TGTGCCAGCAGCTTATCGGTTAGCGGGAGCTCCTACGAGCAGTACTTC. It encodes CASSLSVSGSSYEQYF.

This CDR3 reads CASSQGVGGGYEQYF. CDR3 nucleotides: TGTGCCAGCAGCCAAGGCGTAGGGGGCGGCTACGAGCAGTACTTC. The rearrangement joins TRBV3-1 to TRBJ2-7; 7 bases line up with TRBD1. The germline V gene encodes CDR1 LGHDT and CDR2 YNNKEL (reference sequence). There are 15 residues in the CDR3. V lost 1 base to trimming and J lost 3 bases; unmatched junction nucleotides: 6.

This clonotype was observed at least ten times. The V call is TRBV11-2, the J call TRBJ2-1; D remains unclear. CDR3 size: 13 residues. The germline V and J ends were trimmed by 4 bases and 2 bases, with 6 bases remaining between them. The V gene's germline CDR1 is SGHAT and CDR2 FQNNGV. For the CDR3, the DNA is TGTGCCAGCAGCTCAGAACCCTACAATGAGCAGTTCTTC. Encoded protein: CASSSEPYNEQFF.

In this sample, this clonotype turned up many times. This rearrangement joins TRBV24-1 to TRBJ2-1; 8 nucleotides align to TRBD2. There are 17 residues in the CDR3. CDR1 is KGHDR and CDR2 is SFDVKD in the germline V gene. V lost 1 base to trimming and J lost 7 bases; unmatched junction nucleotides: 11. The CDR3 region is CATSDFFSESGRNEQFF. The CDR3, as DNA: TGTGCCACCAGTGATTTTTTCTCGGAGAGCGGGAGAAATGAGCAGTTCTTC.

This clonotype was observed a few times. The chain recombines TRBV29-1 with TRBJ1-2; a weak D match, TRBD1 (5 bases). Between the trimmed V and J ends, which lost 3 bases and 4 bases, there was a span of 9 bases. The CDR3 has 12 amino acids. Germline CDR1 and CDR2: SQVTM and ANQGSEA. The CDR3 nucleotides read TGCAGCGTTGATGAGGGGTCCTATGGCTACACCTTC. Amino acids: CSVDEGSYGYTF.

The chain carries TRBV12-3 or TRBV12-4 and TRBJ2-3; 9 bases are shared with TRBD2. This CDR3 is built from 15 residues. J was trimmed by 5 bases and V by 5 bases; bases with no gene match: 8. Here the CDR3 DNA reads TGTGCCAGCAGTGATAGCGGGAGAGGGGTAGATACGCAGTATTTT. Translation gives CASSDSGRGVDTQYF.

The table lists this clonotype with a few counts. The chain couples TRBV28 to TRBJ2-5; possible D gene TRBD1, 5 bases. This CDR3 is built from 16 residues. V was clipped by 6 bases and J by 2 bases, with 19 bases between them. Per the germline V gene, CDR1 is MDHEN and CDR2 is SYDVKM. CDR3 nucleotides: TGTGCCAGCAGCCCACGGGCAGGGTTCGAGCAAGAGACCCAGTACTTC. Protein sequence: CASSPRAGFEQETQYF.

CDR3: CASSDPRASSSYNEQFF. In nucleotides, the CDR3 is TGTGCCAGCAGCGACCCCAGAGCCTCCAGCTCCTACAATGAGCAGTTCTTC. The chain combines TRBV9 with TRBJ2-1; D is unresolved. The CDR3 covers 17 residues. V was shortened by 3 bases and J by 0 bases, with 16 bases between the two germline ends. CDR1 and CDR2 (germline): SGDLS, YYNGEE.

This CDR3 reads CASSERDRSLAKNIQYF. In DNA, the CDR3 is TGTGCCAGCAGTGAAAGGGACAGGAGCCTAGCCAAAAACATTCAGTACTTC. The V call is TRBV6-1, the J call TRBJ2-4; the match to TRBD1 covers 8 bases. Germline V gene data show CDR1 as MNHNS and CDR2 as SASEGT. The CDR3 consists of 17 residues. Trimming at V came to 2 bases and at J to 0 bases, leaving 6 bases not matched to a gene.

This clonotype was seen at least ten times. The genes are TRBV4-1 and TRBJ2-2; D may match TRBD1 or TRBD2 (5 bases each). The CDR3 is 15 amino acids. The germline V gene has CDR1 MGHRA and CDR2 YSYEKL. V lost 0 bases, J lost 7 bases, and 12 bases lay in between. This CDR3 is CASSQEGEESGELFF. The CDR3 DNA sequence: TGCGCCAGCAGCCAAGAGGGGGAAGAAAGCGGGGAGCTGTTTTTT.

This clonotype has just a few counts. The chain uses TRBV24-1 and TRBJ2-5; TRBD2 might be the D (6 bases). Germline V gene data show CDR1 as KGHDR and CDR2 as SFDVKD. This CDR3 spans 15 amino acids. V was cut by 4 bases and J by 5 bases, with 16 bases left in between. The CDR3 loop is CATSDRDSRRETQYF. Written as DNA, the CDR3 is TGTGCCACCAGTGACCGGGACTCGAGGAGGGAGACCCAGTACTTC.

This clonotype was seen more than once but under ten times. The chain links TRBV27 to TRBJ2-3; TRBD2 agrees at 14 bases. There are 16 residues in the CDR3. The J segment lost 4 bases and the V segment lost 3 bases, leaving 3 bases of the junction unmatched. Germline V gives CDR1 MNHEY, CDR2 SMNVEV (reference sequence). The CDR3 DNA sequence: TGTGCCAGCAGTTTTAGGGGACTAGCGGGGGCAGATACGCAGTATTTT. Protein sequence: CASSFRGLAGADTQYF.

The chain joins TRBV27 to TRBJ2-1, with D perhaps matching TRBD2 (5 bases). Germline CDR1 MNHEY, CDR2 SMNVEV (reference sequence). The V end was cut by 5 bases, the J end by 4 bases, with 12 bases between. The CDR3 loop spans 14 amino acids. CDR3 DNA: TGTGCCAGCAGTCTGGCTAGCCCTTACAATGAGCAGTTCTTC. Translation gives CASSLASPYNEQFF.